These 7 T cell receptor beta chains share one sample of origin, sequenced in a study of quantifying T cell responses using KT2 cells. In the study overall: cDNA was made from DNase-treated RNA using alpha and beta constant primers.

Each cDNA got a UMI-containing oligo ligated at its 3' end. First-round PCR used three to four cycles and beta primers RC1.1 and RC1.2 covering TRBC1 and TRBC2. One entry per CDR3 protein, called by TCRdb with MiXCR from the UMI-ligation and nested PCR reads. This table has about 30,000 distinct CDR3 sequences, 6% to 8% appearing once. The sequencing sample was made of PBMCs spiked with cells of the T cell clone KT2. These receptors originate from a human donor.

The J gene is TRBJ2-7, the V gene TRBV7-9; 8 positions match TRBD1. This CDR3 has 12 amino acids. V shed 5 bases, J shed 5 bases, and the junction held 2 bases outside the gene matches. The germline CDR1 and CDR2 sequences are SEHNR and FQNEAQ (reference sequence). CDR3 DNA sequence: TGTGCCAGCAGCGAGACAGGGGACGAGCAGTACTTC. Amino acid sequence: CASSETGDEQYF.

J is TRBJ2-1 and V is TRBV30; maybe TRBD2 (6 bases). Per the germline V gene, CDR1 is GTSNPN and CDR2 is SVGIG (reference sequence). There are 13 residues in the CDR3. V was pared by 2 bases and J by 1 base, with 6 bases between. CDR3 amino acids: CAWSRGSYNEQFF. The CDR3 region has the DNA TGTGCCTGGAGTCGGGGGTCCTACAATGAGCAGTTCTTC.

This clonotype occurred many times. The rearrangement links TRBV6-5 to TRBJ1-1, with D uncertain. V lost 2 bases and J 0 bases, leaving 1 base between the germline ends. This CDR3 contains 12 residues. Germline loops: CDR1 MNHEY, CDR2 SVGAGI. The CDR3 nucleotides read TGTGCCAGCAGTTACATGAACACTGAAGCTTTCTTT. It specifies CASSYMNTEAFF.

In its sample, this clonotype was seen many times. The chain uses TRBV9 and TRBJ2-7; 8 bases agree with TRBD2. The CDR3 runs 15 residues. The germline gives CDR1 SGDLS, CDR2 YYNGEE. J lost 0 bases, V lost 0 bases, and 2 bases had no gene match. CDR3 nucleotides: TGTGCCAGCAGCGTAGCGGGGGGGCCCTCCTACGAGCAGTACTTC. Translating it yields CASSVAGGPSYEQYF.

Many counts were recorded for this clonotype. This chain connects TRBV6-6 to TRBJ2-7, with 9 bases matching TRBD1. With 10 bases clipped from V and 3 bases from J, the junction kept 7 bases outside the gene matches. In germline, CDR1 is MNHNY, CDR2 SVGAGI (reference sequence). CDR3 length equals 13 residues. CDR3 sequence: CAISSDRGYEQYF. In DNA, the CDR3 is TGTGCCATCTCTTCGGACAGGGGCTACGAGCAGTACTTC.

This clonotype was observed many times. The chain recombines TRBV24-1 with TRBJ2-3; 7 nucleotides match TRBD2. The CDR3 extends over 14 amino acids. J gave up 4 bases and V 6 bases, and 6 bases lay outside the gene matches. CDR1 and CDR2 from the germline V gene are KGHDR and SFDVKD. In nucleotides, the CDR3 is TGTGCCACCAGTCGAGGGAGGGAGGCAGATACGCAGTATTTT. Protein sequence: CATSRGREADTQYF.

This clonotype was picked up many times. The chain uses TRBV2 and TRBJ1-5, with 9 bases fitting TRBD1. The J segment lost 7 bases and the V segment lost 3 bases, leaving 7 bases of the junction unmatched. The CDR3 consists of 15 residues. The germline V gene encodes CDR1 SNHLY and CDR2 FYNNEI. The CDR3: CASSEDVTGGQPQHF. CDR3 DNA: TGTGCCAGCAGTGAGGATGTGACAGGGGGACAGCCCCAGCATTTT.